The sequence of this T cell receptor (beta chain) was determined in a study of human T cells and chemical hapten exposure. Regarding time point: patch test 2, 6 weeks after DPC sensitization. Documented treatment: therapeutic diphenylcyclopropenone sensitization with weekly scalp DPC. This clonotype was found a few times. TCRdb re-derived calls from the RACE reads in MiXCR, one entry per CDR3 protein. The sample carries about 96,000 distinct CDR3 sequences, approximately 8.6% recorded once. The receptor was derived from a middle-aged woman with alopecia areata. Some clones in this sample may be carry-over from other donors' samples. The specimen was whole blood, collected in connection with sensitization to the hapten diphenylcyclopropenone (DPC).

The CDR3 spells CASHGQGSFYIQYF. CDR3 nucleotides: TGTGCCAGCCATGGACAGGGGTCCTTTTACATTCAGTACTTC. The chain couples TRBV28 to TRBJ2-4, with 9 positions matching TRBD1. The CDR3 sequence is 14 residues long. J gave up 8 bases and V 8 bases, and 10 bases lay outside the gene matches. The V gene's germline CDR1 is MDHEN and CDR2 SYDVKM.